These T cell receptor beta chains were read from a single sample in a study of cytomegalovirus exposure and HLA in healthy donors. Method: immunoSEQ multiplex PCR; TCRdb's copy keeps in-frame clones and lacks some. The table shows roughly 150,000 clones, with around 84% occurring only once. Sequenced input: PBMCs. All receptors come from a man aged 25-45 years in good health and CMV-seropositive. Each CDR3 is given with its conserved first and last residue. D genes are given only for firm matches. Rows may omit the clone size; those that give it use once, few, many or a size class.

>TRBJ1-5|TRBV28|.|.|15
CASSQAGSSNQPQHF
TGTGCCAGCAGTCAAGCCGGGAGTAGCAATCAGCCCCAGCATTTT
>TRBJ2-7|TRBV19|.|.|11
CASGQGYEQYF
TGTGCCAGTGGCCAGGGTTACGAGCAGTACTTC
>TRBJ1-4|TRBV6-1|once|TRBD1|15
CATTNPGQGVGKLFF
TGTGCCACCACGAACCCGGGACAGGGGGTCGGAAAACTGTTTTTT
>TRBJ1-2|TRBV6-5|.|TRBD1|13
CASSRTGDYGYTF
TGTGCCAGCAGTAGGACAGGGGACTATGGCTACACCTTC
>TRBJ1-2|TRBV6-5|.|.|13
CASSYDRLNGYTF
TGTGCCAGCAGTTACGACCGACTTAATGGCTACACCTTC
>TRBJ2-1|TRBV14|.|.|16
CASSPFSESSYNEQFF
TGTGCCAGCAGTCCTTTCTCGGAGAGCTCCTACAATGAGCAGTTCTTC
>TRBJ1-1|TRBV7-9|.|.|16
CASSSNYLQGYTEAFF
TGTGCCAGCAGCTCGAACTACTTACAGGGCTACACTGAAGCTTTCTTT
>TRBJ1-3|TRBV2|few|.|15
CASSVEGGSGNTIYF
TGTGCCAGCAGTGTAGAAGGGGGCTCTGGAAACACCATATATTTT
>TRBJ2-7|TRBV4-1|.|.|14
CASSQAGEGYEQYF
TGCGCCAGCAGCCAAGCGGGAGAAGGGTACGAGCAGTACTTC
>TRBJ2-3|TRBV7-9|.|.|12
CASSLPGHTQYF
TGTGCCAGCAGCTTACCTGGGCATACGCAGTATTTT
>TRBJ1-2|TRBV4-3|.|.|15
CASSQDNPGYYGYTF
TGCGCCAGCAGCCAAGACAACCCAGGGTACTATGGCTACACCTTC
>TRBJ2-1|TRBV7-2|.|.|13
CASSRGRDNEQFF
TGTGCCAGCAGCCGTGGTCGGGACAATGAGCAGTTCTTC
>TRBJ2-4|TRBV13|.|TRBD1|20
CASSFRIGQGYKIAKNIQYF
TGTGCCAGCAGCTTCCGGATCGGACAGGGGTACAAGATAGCCAAAAACATTCAGTACTTC
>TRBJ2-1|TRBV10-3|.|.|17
CAISESPGTPNLNEQFF
TGTGCCATCAGTGAGTCCCCGGGGACTCCAAACCTCAATGAGCAGTTCTTC
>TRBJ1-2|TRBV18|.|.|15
CASSPPIPTVDGYTF
TGTGCCAGCTCACCACCTATCCCCACAGTGGATGGCTACACCTTC
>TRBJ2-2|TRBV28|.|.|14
CASSFSGRGGELFF
TGTGCCAGCAGTTTTTCGGGGAGAGGTGGGGAGCTGTTTTTT
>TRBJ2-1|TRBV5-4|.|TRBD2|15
CASSPRTSGYNEQFF
TGTGCCAGCAGCCCGCGGACTAGCGGCTACAATGAGCAGTTCTTC
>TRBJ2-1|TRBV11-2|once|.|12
CASSLVGGEQFF
TGTGCCAGCAGCTTAGTAGGGGGTGAGCAGTTCTTC
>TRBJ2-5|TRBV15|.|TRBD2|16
CATREGTSGSGGTQYF
TGTGCCACCAGGGAGGGGACTAGCGGGTCGGGAGGGACCCAGTACTTC
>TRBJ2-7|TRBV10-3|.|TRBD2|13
CAVTSGIVYEQYF
TGTGCCGTCACTAGCGGGATAGTGTACGAGCAGTACTTC
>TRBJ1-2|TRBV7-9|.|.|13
CASSFYDSYGYTF
TGTGCCAGCAGCTTCTATGACAGTTATGGCTACACCTTC
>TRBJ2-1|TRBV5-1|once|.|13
CASSPIRGGGTFF
TGCGCCAGCAGCCCCATCCGTGGCGGAGGGACGTTCTTC
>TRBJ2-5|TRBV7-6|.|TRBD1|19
CASSQVSRNRGRSVETQYF
TGTGCCAGCAGCCAAGTTAGTAGAAACAGGGGGCGCAGCGTGGAGACCCAGTACTTC
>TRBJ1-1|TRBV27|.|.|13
CASSYAGRTEAFF
TGTGCCAGCAGTTACGCGGGGCGAACTGAAGCTTTCTTT
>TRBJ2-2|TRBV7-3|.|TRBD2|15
CASSFPSSGGGELFF
TGTGCCAGCAGCTTCCCCTCTAGCGGCGGCGGGGAGCTGTTTTTT
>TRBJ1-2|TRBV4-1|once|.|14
CASSQEVREDGYTF
TGCGCCAGCAGCCAAGAAGTGAGGGAGGATGGCTACACCTTC
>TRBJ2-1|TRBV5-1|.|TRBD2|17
CASSFSGLAASYNEQFF
TGCGCCAGCAGCTTCTCGGGACTAGCGGCCTCCTACAATGAGCAGTTCTTC
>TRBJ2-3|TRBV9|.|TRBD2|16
CASSADSGLNTDTQYF
TGTGCCAGCAGCGCAGATAGCGGGCTGAACACAGATACGCAGTATTTT
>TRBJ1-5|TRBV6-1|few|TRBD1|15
CASSVMTGVNQPQHF
TGTGCCAGCAGTGTTATGACAGGGGTCAATCAGCCCCAGCATTTT
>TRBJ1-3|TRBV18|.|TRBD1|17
CASSPRMDRGSGNTIYF
TGTGCCAGCTCACCACGGATGGACAGGGGCTCTGGAAACACCATATATTTT
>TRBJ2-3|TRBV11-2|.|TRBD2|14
CASSLTLAGGVPYF
TGTGCCAGCAGTCTGACCCTAGCGGGAGGAGTGCCGTATTTT
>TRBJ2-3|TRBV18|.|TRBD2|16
CASSPRLAASTDTQYF
TGTGCCAGCTCACCGCGACTAGCGGCTAGCACAGATACGCAGTATTTT
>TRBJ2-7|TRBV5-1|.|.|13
CASSLGSSYEQYF
TGCGCCAGCAGCTTGGGGAGCTCCTACGAGCAGTACTTC
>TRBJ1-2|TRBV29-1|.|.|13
CSVEETANYGYTF
TGCAGCGTTGAAGAGACAGCTAACTATGGCTACACCTTC
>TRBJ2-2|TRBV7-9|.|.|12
CSSSEGIGELFF
TGTTCCAGCAGCGAGGGTATCGGGGAGCTGTTTTTT
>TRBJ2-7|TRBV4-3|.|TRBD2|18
CASSQEPSGRGYDYEQYF
TGCGCCAGCAGCCAAGAACCTAGCGGGAGAGGTTATGACTACGAGCAGTACTTC
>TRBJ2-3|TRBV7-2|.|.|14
CASSWGRGTDTQYF
TGTGCCAGCAGCTGGGGCAGGGGCACAGATACGCAGTATTTT
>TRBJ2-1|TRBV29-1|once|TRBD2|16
CSGVPREASSYNEQFF
TGCAGCGGGGTGCCTCGGGAGGCTAGCTCCTACAATGAGCAGTTCTTC
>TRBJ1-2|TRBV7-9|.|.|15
CASSFTGKSNYGYTF
TGTGCCAGCAGCTTCACAGGGAAATCTAACTATGGCTACACCTTC
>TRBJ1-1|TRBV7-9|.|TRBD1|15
CASSLGGQVYTEAFF
TGTGCCAGCAGCTTAGGGGGACAGGTCTACACTGAAGCTTTCTTT
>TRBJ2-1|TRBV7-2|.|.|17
CASRLLGGRKSSGEQFF
TGTGCCAGCAGACTCCTGGGAGGAAGGAAATCGTCGGGTGAGCAGTTCTTC
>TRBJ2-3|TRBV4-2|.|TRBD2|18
CASSQENPGLAAADTQYF
TGTGCCAGCAGCCAAGAGAACCCGGGACTAGCAGCTGCAGATACGCAGTATTTT
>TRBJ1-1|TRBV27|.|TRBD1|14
CASRPVEGATEAFF
TGTGCCAGCCGCCCCGTGGAGGGGGCCACTGAAGCTTTCTTT
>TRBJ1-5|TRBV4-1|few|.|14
CASSQRGPNQPQHF
TGCGCCAGCAGCCAAAGGGGCCCCAATCAGCCCCAGCATTTT
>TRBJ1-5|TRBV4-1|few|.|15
CASSQVPGGNQPQHF
TGCGCCAGCAGCCAAGTACCGGGAGGCAATCAGCCCCAGCATTTT
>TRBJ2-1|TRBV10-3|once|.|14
CAISLTGLWEEQFF
TGTGCCATCAGTTTGACCGGGCTCTGGGAGGAGCAGTTCTTC
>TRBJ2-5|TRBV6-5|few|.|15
CASSYSKAAVGTQYF
TGTGCCAGCAGTTACTCGAAGGCGGCGGTAGGGACCCAGTACTTC
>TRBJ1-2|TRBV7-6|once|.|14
CASSPRQGGYGYTF
TGTGCCAGCAGCCCCCGCCAGGGCGGCTATGGCTACACCTTC
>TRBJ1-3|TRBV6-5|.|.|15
CASSYGRASGNTIYF
TGTGCCAGCAGTTACGGGAGGGCCTCTGGAAACACCATATATTTT
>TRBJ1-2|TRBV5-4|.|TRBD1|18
CASSLKSPGQATVYGYTF
TGTGCCAGCAGCTTGAAGTCGCCGGGACAGGCCACTGTCTATGGCTACACCTTC
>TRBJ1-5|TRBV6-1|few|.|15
CASSERTGSNQPQHF
TGTGCCAGCAGTGAAAGAACGGGAAGCAATCAGCCCCAGCATTTT
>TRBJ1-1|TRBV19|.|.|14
CASSHTGTNTEAFF
TGTGCCAGTAGTCACACCGGGACAAACACTGAAGCTTTCTTT
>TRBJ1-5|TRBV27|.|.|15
CASSLDPGINQPQHF
TGTGCCAGCAGTCTAGACCCAGGGATAAATCAGCCCCAGCATTTT
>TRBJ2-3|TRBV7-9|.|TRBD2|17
CASSSSTSGPSPDTQYF
TGTGCCAGCAGCTCGTCCACTAGCGGTCCCTCTCCAGATACGCAGTATTTT
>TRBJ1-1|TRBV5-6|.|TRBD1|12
CASSTYRGLAFF
TGTGCCAGCAGCACTTACAGGGGGCTAGCTTTCTTT